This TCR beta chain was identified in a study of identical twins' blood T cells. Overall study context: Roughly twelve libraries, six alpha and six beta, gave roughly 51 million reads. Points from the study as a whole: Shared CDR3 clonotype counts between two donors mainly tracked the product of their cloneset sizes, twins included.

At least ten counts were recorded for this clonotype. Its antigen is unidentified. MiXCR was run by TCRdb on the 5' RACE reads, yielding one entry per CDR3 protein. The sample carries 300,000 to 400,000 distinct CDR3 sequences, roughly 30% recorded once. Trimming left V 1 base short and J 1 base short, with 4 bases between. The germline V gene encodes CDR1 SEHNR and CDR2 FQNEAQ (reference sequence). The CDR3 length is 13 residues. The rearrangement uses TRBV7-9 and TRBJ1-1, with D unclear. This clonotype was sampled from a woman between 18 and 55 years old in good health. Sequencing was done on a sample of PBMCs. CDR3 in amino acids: CASSLGANTEAFF. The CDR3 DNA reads TGTGCCAGCAGCTTAGGGGCGAACACTGAAGCTTTCTTT.